This T cell receptor (beta chain) was documented in a study of cytomegalovirus exposure and HLA in healthy donors. This clone was recorded a few times. Additional DNA sequences in this sample encode the identical CDR3. Losses at the gene ends were 0 bases for V and 1 base for J; bases not matched to a gene: 2. CDR1 is SGHRS, CDR2 YFSETQ, per germline. The CDR3 is 17 amino acids. With 60 Vbeta and 13 Jbeta primers, the PCR was carried out. Only in-frame clones appear in the TCRdb table, and some are missing; sequencing was by immunoSEQ multiplex PCR. The sample lists some 110,000 clones; about 12% were seen once.

This receptor was obtained from a man aged 40-49 years in good health and CMV-seropositive. The chain has TRBV5-1 and TRBJ2-2, with 11 bases matching TRBD2. Sequenced input: PBMCs. This CDR3 reads CASSLAGTSGNTGELFF. Here the CDR3 DNA reads TGCGCCAGCAGCTTGGCGGGGACTAGCGGGAACACCGGGGAGCTGTTTTTT.